This T cell receptor beta chain was sequenced for a study of T cells in Graves' hyperthyroidism and ophthalmopathy. General study points: Most expanded thyroid clonotypes above 0.001 recurred in blood.

CDR1 and CDR2 (germline): KGHSH, LQKENI. The CDR3 sequence is 16 residues long. Trimming cost V 3 bases and J 4 bases, with 15 bases left between them. The source material, RNA transcripts, was used to amplify TCR beta CDR3 regions. HTBI primers were employed in a first-round RT-PCR of the TCR CDR3. MiXCR, applied by TCRdb to the multiplex PCR reads, yields one record per CDR3 protein. The sample includes 560,000 or so distinct CDR3 sequences, less than 20% of them seen just once. Comments on this clonotype: Its antigen is currently unknown.

Sample: blood. The genes are TRBV18 and TRBJ2-2, with D possibly being TRBD1 (6 bases). This TCR came from a man aged 40-49 years with Graves' ophthalmopathy. In nucleotides, the CDR3 is TGTGCCAGCTCACCTCATTCAGGGGACCTCACCGGGGAGCTGTTTTTT. Translation: CASSPHSGDLTGELFF.